The source of this T cell receptor (beta chain) is a study of CD8+ T cells in alopecia areata. Regarding the study as a whole: Compared with mice, patients displayed less clear TCR sharing, possibly for HLA-related reasons. Normal scalp showed lower clonality than lesional scalp, especially alopecia totalis/universalis.

On this clone itself: Its cognate antigen is unknown.

After isolation, RNA underwent reverse transcription to generate cDNA as the sequencing template. Clones were sequenced by immunoSEQ multiplex PCR, and TCRdb holds only the in-frame ones, with some missing. The sample holds 110,000 or so clones, 35% to 40% seen once. CDR3 length: 12 residues. Germline CDR1 reads LGHNA; CDR2 reads YSLEER. V was cut by 0 bases and J by 9 bases, with 7 bases left in between. The chain has TRBV4-3 and TRBJ2-3; D uncertain. The sequence was collected from a human donor with alopecia areata. The specimen sequenced was CD4+ T cells sorted from blood. In DNA, the CDR3 is TGCGCCAGCAGCCAAGAATGGGGAACGCAGTATTTT. Amino acids: CASSQEWGTQYF.